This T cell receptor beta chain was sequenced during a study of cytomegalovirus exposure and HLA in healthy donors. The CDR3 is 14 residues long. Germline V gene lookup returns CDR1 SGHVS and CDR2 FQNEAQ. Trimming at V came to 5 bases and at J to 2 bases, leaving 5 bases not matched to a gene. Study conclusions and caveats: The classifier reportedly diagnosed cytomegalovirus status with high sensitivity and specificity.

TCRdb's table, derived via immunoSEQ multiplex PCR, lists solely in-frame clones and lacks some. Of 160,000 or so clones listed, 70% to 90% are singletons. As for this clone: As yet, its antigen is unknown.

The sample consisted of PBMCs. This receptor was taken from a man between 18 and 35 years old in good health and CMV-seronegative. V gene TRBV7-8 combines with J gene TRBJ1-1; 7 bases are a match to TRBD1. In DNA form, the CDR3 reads TGTGCCAGCAGCCCCACAGGGGCAAACACTGAAGCTTTCTTT. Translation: CASSPTGANTEAFF.